Presented here are 19 T cell receptor beta chains from one specimen sequenced in a study of molecular identifiers for immune sequencing clone quantification. TCRdb redid the calling of the PCR reads with MiXCR, one entry per CDR3 protein. The table records 400,000 to 600,000 distinct CDR3 sequences, about 25% of them present only once. The sample comprised naive CD8+ T cells from blood, with Jurkat cell RNA spiked in. As for subset: FACS-sorted CD8+CD4-CCR7+CD45RA+ naive T cells. All receptors come from a human donor in good health. Some libraries in this study had Jurkat cell RNA spiked in.

The rearrangement links TRBV4-2 to TRBJ2-5, with D perhaps being TRBD1 or TRBD2 (5 bases each). This CDR3 region has 15 residues. Germline loops: CDR1 LGHNA, CDR2 YNFKEQ. V lost 0 bases and J lost 4, with 12 bases in between. The CDR3 region is CASSQDQGARETQYF. In nucleotides, the CDR3 is TGTGCCAGCAGCCAAGATCAGGGAGCCCGAGAGACCCAGTACTTC.

In this sample, this clonotype turned up many times. The chain recombines TRBV7-6 with TRBJ1-1; D gene ambiguous. V lost 5 bases, J lost 7 bases, and 14 bases lay in between. This CDR3 region has 13 residues. In germline, CDR1 is SGHVS, CDR2 FNYEAQ. The DNA for the CDR3 is TGTGCCAGCAGCCACAATCCGAGGAGTGAAGCTTTCTTT. This translates into CASSHNPRSEAFF.

This clonotype has at least ten counts. V and J are TRBV4-3 and TRBJ2-6, with D uncertain. V was pared by 0 bases and J by 0 bases, with 6 bases between. The CDR3 is 16 amino acids. Germline V gene lookup returns CDR1 LGHNA and CDR2 YSLEER. DNA for the CDR3: TGCGCCAGCAGCCAAGATCTGGGCTCTGGGGCCAACGTCCTGACTTTC. It is translated as CASSQDLGSGANVLTF.

Comments on this clonotype: A single base is all that separates this from a far larger clone, so a read error is likely. Without the conserved terminal phenylalanine or tryptophan, this CDR3 likely stems from a read error. The J gene is TRBJ2-3, the V gene TRBV5-6, with 11 positions matching TRBD2. V gave up 2 bases and J gave up 1 base; unmatched junction bases: 3. Germline V gives CDR1 SGHDT, CDR2 YYEEEE. The CDR3 is made up of 16 amino acids. This CDR3 reads CASSLGLAGRTDTQYS. CDR3 nucleotides: TGTGCCAGCAGCTTAGGACTAGCGGGCCGCACAGATACGCAGTATTCT.

This clonotype has just a few counts. The chain recombines TRBV5-6 with TRBJ1-4; TRBD1 is a possible D gene (6 bases). Germline CDR1 and CDR2: SGHDT and YYEEEE. The CDR3 has 18 amino acids. The V end was cut by 4 bases, the J end by 7 bases, with 26 bases between. CDR3: CASSDGYGTTFWGEKLFF. In nucleotides, the CDR3 is TGTGCCAGCAGCGACGGATACGGGACAACGTTTTGGGGTGAAAAACTGTTTTTT.

This clonotype was seen a handful of times. The chain links TRBV6-2 or TRBV6-3 to TRBJ2-7; D may match TRBD1 or TRBD2 (5 bases each). Germline V gene lookup returns CDR1 MNHEY and CDR2 SVGEGT. V lost 7 bases to trimming and J lost 5 bases, with 15 bases between them. This CDR3 comprises 13 residues. CDR3 region: CASTGHYQHEQYF. Written as DNA, the CDR3 is TGTGCCAGCACGGGGCACTACCAACACGAGCAGTACTTC.

The chain carries TRBV12-3 or TRBV12-4 and TRBJ1-1; D remains unclear. This CDR3 is 15 amino acids long. V was pared by 2 bases and J by 6 bases, with 16 bases between. The CDR3: CASSLRREAYAEAFF. In DNA, the CDR3 is TGTGCCAGCAGTTTAAGGAGGGAAGCGTACGCTGAAGCTTTCTTT.

This clonotype was detected once. The chain is built from TRBV4-2 and TRBJ2-3; 10 bases map to TRBD1. CDR1 is LGHNA and CDR2 is YNFKEQ in the germline V gene. V lost 3 bases, J lost 2 bases, and 14 bases stayed unmatched. The CDR3 covers 19 residues. The CDR3 region is CASSHPTGTGEFNTDTQYF. The CDR3 DNA sequence: TGTGCCAGCAGCCACCCCACCGGGACAGGGGAGTTTAACACAGATACGCAGTATTTT.

V and J are TRBV7-9 and TRBJ2-3, with 13 bases aligning to TRBD2. CDR1 and CDR2 (germline): SEHNR, FQNEAQ (reference sequence). The CDR3 is 15 residues long. V dropped 6 bases and J dropped 6; count of bases not matched to a gene: 6. Here the CDR3 reads CASSSTSGGVDTQYF. DNA of the CDR3: TGTGCCAGCAGTTCCACTAGCGGGGGGGTTGATACGCAGTATTTT.

There are many counts of this clonotype. The chain links TRBV19 to TRBJ2-3, with D possibly TRBD2 on 6 matching bases. The CDR3 contains 15 residues. The germline V and J ends were trimmed by 3 bases and 5 bases, with 15 bases remaining between them. Germline values: CDR1 LNHDA, CDR2 SQIVND (reference sequence). The CDR3 DNA sequence: TGTGCCAGTAGTATTGACGGGAGACATGAAGATACGCAGTATTTT. Protein: CASSIDGRHEDTQYF.

For this clonotype: It may be a read error: a sequence one base away is much more abundant. The chain links TRBV4-3 to TRBJ2-7; D not resolved. The germline V gene has CDR1 LGHNA and CDR2 YSLEER. This CDR3 comprises 14 residues. CDR3 loop: CAGSQGTRGYEQYF. DNA for the CDR3: TGCGCCGGCAGCCAAGGAACACGTGGGTACGAGCAGTACTTC.

This clonotype has just a few counts. The chain employs TRBV6-2 or TRBV6-3 and TRBJ2-7; D is ambiguous. Between the trimmed V and J ends, which lost 0 bases and 2 bases, there was a span of 14 bases. The CDR3 loop spans 16 amino acids. The germline gives CDR1 MNHEY, CDR2 SVGEGT. CDR3 sequence: CASSYSLRHSPYEQYF. In nucleotides, the CDR3 is TGTGCCAGCAGTTACTCGTTGCGGCACAGCCCCTACGAGCAGTACTTC.

This rearrangement joins TRBV6-5 to TRBJ2-1; TRBD2 matches 8 bases. The CDR3 is 15 amino acids. J was trimmed by 3 bases and V by 6 bases; bases with no gene match: 7. Germline V CDR1 and CDR2: MNHEY, SVGAGI. CDR3 residues: CASRELAGNYNEQFF. As DNA, the CDR3 is TGTGCCAGCAGAGAATTAGCGGGGAACTACAATGAGCAGTTCTTC.

In the case of this clonotype: This may stem from a read error, because a much larger clone lies one nucleotide away. V and J are TRBV3-1 and TRBJ2-1; D may correspond to TRBD1 or TRBD2 (5 bases each). The germline CDR1 and CDR2 sequences are LGHDT and YNNKEL (reference sequence). The CDR3 contains 15 residues. The CDR3 DNA reads TGTGCCAGCACCTCCGGGACCATCATATACAATGAGCAGCTCTTC. It codes for CASTSGTIIYNEQLF.

This chain connects TRBV27 to TRBJ2-5, with TRBD2 identical over 9 bases. The V segment lost 5 bases and the J segment 6 bases; nucleotides outside the gene matches: 13. Germline values: CDR1 MNHEY, CDR2 SMNVEV (reference sequence). The CDR3 covers 16 residues. This chain's CDR3 is CASSPTGLALIKTQYF. The CDR3 nucleotides are TGTGCCAGCAGTCCCACCGGACTAGCGTTGATAAAGACCCAGTACTTC.

Points on this clonotype: One base away lies a much larger clone, so this may be a sequencing read error. The chain employs TRBV20-1 and TRBJ2-3; a weak D match, TRBD1 (5 bases). V gave up 2 bases and J gave up 2 bases, with 14 bases separating them. Per the germline V gene, CDR1 is DFQATT and CDR2 is SNEGSKA (reference sequence). This CDR3 is built from 15 residues. The CDR3 DNA reads as TGCAGTGCTAGAAGTCTAGTGGACAACACAGATACGCAGTATTTT. It encodes CSARSLVDNTDTQYF.

The gene calls are TRBV11-2 and TRBJ1-1; 7 bases fit TRBD1. The CDR3 runs to 15 residues. Trimming removed 5 bases from V and 0 bases from J; junction bases left unmatched: 6. Germline V lookup: CDR1 SGHAT, CDR2 FQNNGV. This CDR3 reads CASSGQGQMNTEAFF. The CDR3 bases are TGTGCCAGCAGCGGGCAGGGACAGATGAACACTGAAGCTTTCTTT.

This clonotype was seen just once. One end of the junction does not line up with germline, which may come from a read error. The chain recombines TRBV7-9 with TRBJ2-7; 7 positions agree with TRBD1. Germline V gene sequence: CDR1 SEHNR, CDR2 FQNEAQ (reference sequence). The CDR3 contains 15 residues. The CDR3 loop reads CAISLETGTTYEQYF. Written as DNA, the CDR3 is TGTGCCATCAGCCTAGAGACAGGGACCACCTACGAGCAGTACTTC.

Comments on this clonotype: A read error is possible here, since a much larger clone lies one base away. The chain recombines TRBV7-9 with TRBJ1-2; D not certain. This CDR3 is built from 16 residues. The V and J ends lost 4 bases and 0 bases respectively, with 15 bases between them. CDR1 and CDR2 from the germline V gene are SEHNR and FQNEAQ (reference sequence). This CDR3 reads CASSSLLSRANYGYTF. In DNA form, the CDR3 reads TGTGCCAGCAGCTCGCTGTTATCGCGGGCTAACTATGGCTACACCTTC.